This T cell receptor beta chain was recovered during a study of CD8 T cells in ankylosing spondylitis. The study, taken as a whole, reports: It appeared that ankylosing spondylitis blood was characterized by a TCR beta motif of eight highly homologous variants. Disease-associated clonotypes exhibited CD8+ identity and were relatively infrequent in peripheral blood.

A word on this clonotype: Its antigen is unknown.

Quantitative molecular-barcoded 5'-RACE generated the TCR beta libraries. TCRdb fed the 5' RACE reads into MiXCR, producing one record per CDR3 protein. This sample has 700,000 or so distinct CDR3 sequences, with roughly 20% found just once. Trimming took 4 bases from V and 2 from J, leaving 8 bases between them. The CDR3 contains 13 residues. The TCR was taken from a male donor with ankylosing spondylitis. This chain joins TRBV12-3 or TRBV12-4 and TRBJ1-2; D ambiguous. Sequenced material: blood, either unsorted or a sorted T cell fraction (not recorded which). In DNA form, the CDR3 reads TGTGCCAGCAGTTACACCCTCAACTATGGCTACACCTTC. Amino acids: CASSYTLNYGYTF.